This passage covers 17 T cell receptor beta chains from one sample sequenced in a study of T cells in Graves' hyperthyroidism and ophthalmopathy. Template material for amplifying TCR beta CDR3 regions consisted of RNA transcripts. The primer set for the first-round RT-PCR of the TCR CDR3 was HTBI. TCRdb passed the multiplex PCR reads through MiXCR, listing each CDR3 protein once. The sample consists of about 130,000 distinct CDR3 sequences, roughly 23% of them appearing once. Sequencing was performed on blood. The receptor set was obtained from a woman between 50 and 59 years old with Graves' hyperthyroidism that later progressed to Graves' ophthalmopathy.

V usage is TRBV20-1 and J usage is TRBJ1-4, with 9 bases lining up with TRBD1. CDR3 length: 16 residues. Trimming cost V 6 bases and J 3 bases; bases outside gene matches: 11. Germline values: CDR1 DFQATT, CDR2 SNEGSKA (reference sequence). Written as DNA, the CDR3 is TGCAGTGCCCCTCGGGACAGGGTGTCGCCTAATGAAAAACTGTTTTTT. Amino acid sequence: CSAPRDRVSPNEKLFF.

This clonotype was seen only a few times. The chain is built from TRBV4-2 and TRBJ2-5; D gene ambiguous. Germline V gene lookup returns CDR1 LGHNA and CDR2 YNFKEQ. Trimming left V 0 bases short and J 5 bases short, with 7 bases between. The CDR3 contains 13 residues. The CDR3 bases are TGTGCCAGCAGCCAAGAACTAATCGAGACCCAGTACTTC. Translation gives CASSQELIETQYF.

As regards this clonotype: Being one base from a much bigger clone, this may be a read error. This chain joins TRBV15 and TRBJ2-1, with 11 bases fitting TRBD2. The J call may be mistaken, given a closer DNA end match to TRBJ2-7. The CDR3 has 15 amino acids. Per the germline V gene, CDR1 is LNHNV and CDR2 is YYDKDF (reference sequence). The chain's CDR3 is CATAGGTSGYNEQYF. DNA for the CDR3: TGTGCCACAGCTGGCGGGACTAGCGGATACAATGAGCAGTACTTC.

This sequence joins TRBV12-3 or TRBV12-4 and TRBJ1-1, with D hard to call. Trimming took off 5 bases at V and 11 bases at J, with 21 bases between the two ends. The CDR3 totals 14 residues. The CDR3 protein is CASSPNQIEGSAFF. DNA for the CDR3: TGTGCCAGCAGTCCGAACCAGATCGAGGGTTCGGCTTTCTTT.

At least ten counts were recorded for this clonotype. At one boundary the junction diverges from the germline segment, which might be a read error. Here the CDR3 reads CASSLSGSGEQYF. The DNA for the CDR3 is TGTGCTAGCAGCTTGAGCGGGAGTGGAGAGCAGTACTTC. This chain joins TRBV7-7 and TRBJ2-7; 8 nucleotides line up with TRBD2. The germline gives CDR1 SSHAT, CDR2 FNYEAQ (reference sequence). CDR3 length equals 13 residues.

This clonotype was detected many times. The J gene is TRBJ2-5, the V gene TRBV20-1, with 8 bases fitting TRBD2. This CDR3 is built from 16 residues. Germline V CDR1 and CDR2: DFQATT, SNEGSKA (reference sequence). The trim removed 0 bases at V and 5 bases at J, leaving 11 bases unmatched. The CDR3 protein is CSARDSKRPGGETQYF. The CDR3 nucleotides read TGCAGTGCTAGAGATTCGAAACGCCCGGGAGGGGAGACCCAGTACTTC.

At least ten counts were recorded for this clonotype. The V gene is TRBV6-5, the J gene TRBJ2-7, with 10 bases that match TRBD2. The length of the CDR3 is 15 residues. Germline V gene lookup returns CDR1 MNHEY and CDR2 SVGAGI. V dropped 0 bases and J dropped 3; count of bases not matched to a gene: 2. The CDR3 is CASSYSGTSVYEQYF. In nucleotides, the CDR3 is TGTGCCAGCAGTTACTCAGGGACTAGCGTCTACGAGCAGTACTTC.

This chain uses TRBV7-2 with TRBJ1-2; D is perhaps TRBD1 (5 bases). The V gene's germline CDR1 is SGHTA and CDR2 FQGNSA. The CDR3 consists of 15 residues. The germline V and J ends were trimmed by 5 bases and 10 bases, with 23 bases remaining between them. This chain's CDR3 is CASSPGDRSRVDYTF. CDR3 sequence (DNA): TGTGCCAGCAGCCCCGGAGACAGATCTCGAGTTGACTACACCTTC. The full variable domain, completed using reference TRBV7-2 and TRBJ1-2, is GAGVSQSPSNKVTEKGKDVELRCDPISGHTALYWYRQSLGQGLEFLIYFQGNSAPDKSGLPSDRFSAERTGGSVSTLTIQRTQQEDSAVYLCASSPGDRSRVDYTFGSGTRLTVV.

The chain couples TRBV27 to TRBJ2-7; TRBD1 is a possible D gene (6 bases). The CDR3 is made up of 14 amino acids. Trimming cost V 3 bases and J 6 bases, with 15 bases left between them. Germline CDR1 is MNHEY and CDR2 is SMNVEV (reference sequence). This CDR3 is CASSFRGRQGEQYF. Written as DNA, the CDR3 is TGTGCCAGCAGTTTCAGGGGCCGCCAGGGCGAGCAGTACTTC.

This clonotype was seen at least ten times. This sequence joins TRBV28 and TRBJ2-6; maybe TRBD2 (5 bases). In germline, CDR1 is MDHEN, CDR2 SYDVKM. The CDR3 has 17 amino acids. V lost 3 bases and J lost 1, with 13 bases in between. Written as DNA, the CDR3 is TGTGCCAGCAGTTTTTCCGGGGTGGTTTCTGGGGCCAACGTCCTGACTTTC. This encodes CASSFSGVVSGANVLTF.

This clonotype was picked up a small number of times. This chain connects TRBV28 to TRBJ1-1; D is unresolved. Trimming shortened V by 6 bases and J by 2 bases, and 4 bases separated the two germline ends. Germline CDR1 is MDHEN and CDR2 is SYDVKM. CDR3 length equals 11 residues. CDR3 sequence reads: CASRLNTEAFF. Written as DNA, the CDR3 is TGTGCCAGCAGGTTAAACACTGAAGCTTTCTTT.

In its sample, this clonotype was seen many times. The rearrangement uses TRBV27 and TRBJ2-2; D might be TRBD2 (7 bases). The V end lost 6 bases, the J end lost 2 bases, and 22 bases lay between the germline ends. The CDR3 runs 18 residues. Germline V lookup: CDR1 MNHEY, CDR2 SMNVEV (reference sequence). The DNA of the CDR3 is TGTGCCAGCAGGGCGACTAGGAGAGGGGGGGTAAACACCGGGGAGCTGTTTTTT. Translated, it gives CASRATRRGGVNTGELFF.

This clonotype came up many times. The CDR3 here is CASLTLAGGKDTQYF. CDR3 nucleotides: TGTGCCAGCCTGACCCTAGCGGGAGGGAAAGATACGCAGTATTTT. This chain joins TRBV28 and TRBJ2-3; 12 bases match TRBD2. The CDR3 has 15 amino acids. Germline V gene sequence: CDR1 MDHEN, CDR2 SYDVKM. V was pared by 8 bases and J by 5 bases, with 8 bases of the junction left unmatched.

This clonotype has at least ten counts. The J gene is TRBJ1-2, the V gene TRBV20-1; D gene uncertain. The germline gives CDR1 DFQATT, CDR2 SNEGSKA (reference sequence). CDR3 size: 11 residues. V lost 3 bases, J lost 7 bases, and 9 bases lay in between. CDR3 bases: TGCAGTGCTAGGTGGGGTCCTGGCTACACCTTC. It translates to CSARWGPGYTF.

This clonotype has at least ten counts. The chain uses TRBV20-1 and TRBJ2-5; unclear D gene. V lost 1 base and J 4 bases, leaving 1 base between the germline ends. CDR1 is DFQATT, CDR2 SNEGSKA, per germline (reference sequence). The CDR3 totals 10 residues. CDR3 coding DNA: TGCAGTGCTAGAGCAGAGACCCAGTACTTC. This translates into CSARAETQYF.

This clonotype was detected a few times. The chain joins TRBV19 to TRBJ1-1; 7 bases fit TRBD1. V dropped 3 bases and J dropped 2; count of bases not matched to a gene: 6. Germline V CDR1 and CDR2: LNHDA, SQIVND (reference sequence). This CDR3 is 15 amino acids long. The CDR3 loop reads CASSIGDSPNTEAFF. The CDR3 nucleotides are TGTGCCAGTAGTATTGGGGACAGTCCAAACACTGAAGCTTTCTTT.

The gene calls are TRBV11-2 and TRBJ1-5, with D possibly matching TRBD1 (5 bases). The germline gives CDR1 SGHAT, CDR2 FQNNGV. The CDR3 contains 16 residues. Trimming left V 1 base short and J 0 bases short, with 10 bases between. CDR3 DNA sequence: TGTGCCAGCAGCTTAGGTGCAGGGAATAGCAATCAGCCCCAGCATTTT. This sequence encodes CASSLGAGNSNQPQHF.